This TCR beta chain was recorded in a study of cytomegalovirus exposure and HLA in healthy donors. Study-wide results and caveats: Reportedly, a later analysis found an Asian-associated ancestry cluster had fewer N-insertions than the approximately 670-donor mean.

The PCR employed 60 Vbeta primers together with 13 Jbeta primers. Clones were read by immunoSEQ multiplex PCR, and TCRdb kept only the in-frame ones, dropping some. The sample totals 60,000 to 70,000 clones. CDR3 size: 14 residues. CDR1 is LNHDA and CDR2 is SQIVND in the germline V gene (reference sequence). Trimming took off 4 bases at V and 2 bases at J, with 12 bases between the two ends. A remark on this clone: The antigen remains unidentified.

The sample was PBMCs. V and J are TRBV19 and TRBJ2-7; TRBD1 is a possible D gene (6 bases). This receptor was obtained from a boy aged 5-17 years in good health and CMV-seronegative. CDR3 nucleotide sequence: TGTGCCAGTAGTAGCCAGGGGTTCACCTACGAGCAGTACTTC. Translated, it gives CASSSQGFTYEQYF.